This T cell receptor (beta chain) is from a study of blood T cell repertoires in COVID-19. About the research overall: COVID-19 samples, acute and convalescent, were from the United States, Italy and Spain. T cells, B-cell-depleted T cells, or PBMCs supplied cDNA or gDNA.

The CDR3 sequence is 20 residues long. Unmatched junction bases numbered 16, after V lost 6 bases and J lost 0 bases. In germline, CDR1 is WNHNN, CDR2 SYGVQD (reference sequence). Measured with immunoSEQ multiplex PCR; TCRdb has only the in-frame clones, and not every one. The sample has roughly 200,000 clones; 80% to 90% are singletons. This TCR came from a man in his late teens or twenties with active or convalescent COVID-19. V and J are TRBV10-1 and TRBJ2-7; 14 bases match TRBD2. The sample consisted of peripheral blood. Here the CDR3 reads CASSHGRSGTSGGSSYEQYF. The CDR3 bases are TGCGCCAGCAGCCACGGTAGGTCCGGGACTAGCGGGGGAAGCTCCTACGAGCAGTACTTC.